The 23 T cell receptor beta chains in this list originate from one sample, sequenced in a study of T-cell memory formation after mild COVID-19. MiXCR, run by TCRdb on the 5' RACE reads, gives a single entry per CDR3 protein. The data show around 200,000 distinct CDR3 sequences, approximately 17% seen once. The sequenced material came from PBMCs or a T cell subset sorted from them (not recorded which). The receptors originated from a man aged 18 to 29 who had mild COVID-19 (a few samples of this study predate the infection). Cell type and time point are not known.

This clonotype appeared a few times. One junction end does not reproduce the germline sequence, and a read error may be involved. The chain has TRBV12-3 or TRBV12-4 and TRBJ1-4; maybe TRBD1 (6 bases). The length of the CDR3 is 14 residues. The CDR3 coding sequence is TGTGCCAACAGTGAGACAGGTCCTAATGAAAAACTGTTTTTT. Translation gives CANSETGPNEKLFF.

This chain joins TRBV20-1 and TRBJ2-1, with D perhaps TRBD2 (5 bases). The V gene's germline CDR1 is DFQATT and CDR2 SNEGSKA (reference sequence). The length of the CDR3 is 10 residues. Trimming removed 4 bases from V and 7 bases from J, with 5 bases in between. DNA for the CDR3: TGCAGTGCTACGGGGAATGAGCAGTTCTTC. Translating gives CSATGNEQFF.

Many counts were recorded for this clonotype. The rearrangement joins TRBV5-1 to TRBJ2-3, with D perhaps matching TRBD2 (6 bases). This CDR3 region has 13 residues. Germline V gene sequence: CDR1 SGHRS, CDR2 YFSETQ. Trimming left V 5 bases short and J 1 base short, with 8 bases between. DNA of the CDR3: TGCGCCAGCAGTGGGGAGGGCACAGATACGCAGTATTTT. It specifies CASSGEGTDTQYF.

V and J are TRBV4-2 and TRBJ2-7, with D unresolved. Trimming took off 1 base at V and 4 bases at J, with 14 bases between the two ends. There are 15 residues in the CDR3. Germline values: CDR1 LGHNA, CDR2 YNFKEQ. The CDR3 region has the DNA TGTGCCAGCAGCCAAGTTGCGGCCTGGAGATACGAGCAGTACGTC. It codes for CASSQVAAWRYEQYV.

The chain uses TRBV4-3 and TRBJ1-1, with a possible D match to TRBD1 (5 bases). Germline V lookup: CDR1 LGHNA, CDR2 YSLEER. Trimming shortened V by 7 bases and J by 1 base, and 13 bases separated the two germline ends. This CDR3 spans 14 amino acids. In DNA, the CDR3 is TGCGCCAGCAAACCGGGACTCACGAACACTGAAGCTTTCTTT. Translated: CASKPGLTNTEAFF.

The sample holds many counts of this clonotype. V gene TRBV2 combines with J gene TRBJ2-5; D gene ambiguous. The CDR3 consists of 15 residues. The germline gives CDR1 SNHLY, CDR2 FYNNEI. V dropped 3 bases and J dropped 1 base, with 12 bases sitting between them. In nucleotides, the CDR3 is TGTGCCAGCAGTGAGGGTCAGAAAATCCAAGAGACCCAGTACTTC. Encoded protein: CASSEGQKIQETQYF.

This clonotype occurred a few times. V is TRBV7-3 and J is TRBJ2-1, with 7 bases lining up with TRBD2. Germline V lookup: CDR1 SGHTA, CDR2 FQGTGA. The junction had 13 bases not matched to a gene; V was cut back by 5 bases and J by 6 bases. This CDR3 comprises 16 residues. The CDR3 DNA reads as TGTGCCAGCAGCCCCCAGGGCGGGGGAGGAGGCAATGAGCAGTTCTTC. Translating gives CASSPQGGGGGNEQFF.

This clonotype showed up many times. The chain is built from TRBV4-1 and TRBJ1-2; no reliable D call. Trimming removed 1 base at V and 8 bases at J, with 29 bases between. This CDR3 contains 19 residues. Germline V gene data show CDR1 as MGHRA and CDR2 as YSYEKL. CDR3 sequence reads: CASSQVFPLFGNIGAGYTF. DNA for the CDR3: TGCGCCAGCAGCCAAGTCTTCCCTTTGTTCGGGAATATCGGTGCGGGCTACACCTTC.

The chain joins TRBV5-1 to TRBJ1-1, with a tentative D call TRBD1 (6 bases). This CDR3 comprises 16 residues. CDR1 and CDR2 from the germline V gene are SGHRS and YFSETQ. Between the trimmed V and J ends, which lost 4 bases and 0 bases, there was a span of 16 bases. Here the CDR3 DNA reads TGCGCCAGCAGCAGCACGGGGGGCTTATTGAACACTGAAGCTTTCTTT. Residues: CASSSTGGLLNTEAFF.

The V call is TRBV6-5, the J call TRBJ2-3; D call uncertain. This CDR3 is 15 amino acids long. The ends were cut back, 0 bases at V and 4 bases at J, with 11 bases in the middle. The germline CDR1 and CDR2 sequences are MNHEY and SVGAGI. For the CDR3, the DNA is TGTGCCAGCAGTTACTCCTTAGTGTACGCAGATACGCAGTATTTT. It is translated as CASSYSLVYADTQYF.

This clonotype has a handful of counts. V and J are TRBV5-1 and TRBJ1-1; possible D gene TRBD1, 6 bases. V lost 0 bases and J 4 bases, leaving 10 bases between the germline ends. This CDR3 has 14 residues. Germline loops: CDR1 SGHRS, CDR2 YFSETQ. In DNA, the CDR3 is TGCGCCAGCAGCTTGGGTCTACAGGGCACTGAAGCTTTCTTT. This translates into CASSLGLQGTEAFF.

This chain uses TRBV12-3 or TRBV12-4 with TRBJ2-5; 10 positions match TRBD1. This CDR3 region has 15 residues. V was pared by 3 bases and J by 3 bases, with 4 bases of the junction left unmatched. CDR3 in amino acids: CASSFRQGAEETQYF. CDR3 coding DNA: TGTGCCAGCAGTTTTCGACAGGGGGCTGAAGAGACCCAGTACTTC.

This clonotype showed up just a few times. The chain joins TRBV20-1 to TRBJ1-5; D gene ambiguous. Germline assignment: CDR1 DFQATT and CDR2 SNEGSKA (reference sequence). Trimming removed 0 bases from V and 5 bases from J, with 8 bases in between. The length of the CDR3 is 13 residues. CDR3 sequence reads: CSARDLRHQPQHF. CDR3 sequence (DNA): TGCAGTGCTAGAGATCTTAGGCATCAGCCCCAGCATTTT.

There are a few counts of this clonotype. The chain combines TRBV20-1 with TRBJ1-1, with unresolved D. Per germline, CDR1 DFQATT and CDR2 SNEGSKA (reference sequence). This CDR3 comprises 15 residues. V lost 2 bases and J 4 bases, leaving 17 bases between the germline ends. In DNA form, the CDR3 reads TGCAGTGCTAGAAAGGGCCTGGCCGCCCCCACTGAAGCTTTCTTT. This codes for CSARKGLAAPTEAFF.

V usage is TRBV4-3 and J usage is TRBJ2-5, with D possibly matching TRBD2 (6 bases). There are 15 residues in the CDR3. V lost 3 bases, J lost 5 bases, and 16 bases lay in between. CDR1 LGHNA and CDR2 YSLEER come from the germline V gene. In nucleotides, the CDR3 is TGCGCCAGCAGCCAGGGAGGAGGGGTCGAGGAGACCCAGTACTTC. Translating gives CASSQGGGVEETQYF.

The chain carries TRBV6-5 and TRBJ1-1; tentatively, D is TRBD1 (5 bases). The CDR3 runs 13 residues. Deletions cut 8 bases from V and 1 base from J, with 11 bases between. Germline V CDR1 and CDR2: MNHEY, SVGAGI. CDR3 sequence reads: CASGGVTNTEAFF. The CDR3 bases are TGTGCCAGCGGGGGAGTTACGAACACTGAAGCTTTCTTT.

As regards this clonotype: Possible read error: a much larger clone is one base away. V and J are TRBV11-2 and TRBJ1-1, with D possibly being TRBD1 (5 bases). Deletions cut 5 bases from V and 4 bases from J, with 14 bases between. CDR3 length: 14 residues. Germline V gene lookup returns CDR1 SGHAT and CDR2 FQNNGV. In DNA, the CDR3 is TGTGCCAGCAGCACAAACGGGGGGGGCACTGAAGCTTTCTTT. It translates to CASSTNGGGTEAFF.

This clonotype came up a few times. The CDR3 sequence: CATSEGRTGSYEQYV. For the CDR3, the DNA is TGTGCCACCAGTGAGGGACGGACAGGGTCCTACGAGCAGTACGTC. The chain couples TRBV24-1 to TRBJ2-7, with TRBD1 matching over 8 bases. The CDR3 totals 15 residues. Germline CDR1 and CDR2: KGHDR and SFDVKD. Trimming removed 4 bases from V and 1 base from J; junction bases left unmatched: 5.

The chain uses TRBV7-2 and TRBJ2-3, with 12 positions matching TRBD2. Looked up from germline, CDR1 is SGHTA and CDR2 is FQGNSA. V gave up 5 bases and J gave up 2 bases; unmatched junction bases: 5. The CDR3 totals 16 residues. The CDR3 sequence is CASSTTSGGTTDTQYF. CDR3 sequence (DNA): TGTGCCAGCAGCACAACTAGCGGGGGGACCACAGATACGCAGTATTTT.

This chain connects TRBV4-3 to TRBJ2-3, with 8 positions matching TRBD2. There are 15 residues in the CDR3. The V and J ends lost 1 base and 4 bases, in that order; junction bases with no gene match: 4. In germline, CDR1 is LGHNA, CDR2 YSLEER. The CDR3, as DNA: TGCGCCAGCAGCCAAGGGCGGGGGGCCTCAGATACGCAGTATTTT. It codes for CASSQGRGASDTQYF.

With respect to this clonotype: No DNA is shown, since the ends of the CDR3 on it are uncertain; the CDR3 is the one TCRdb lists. The CDR3 reads CASSPPALTPGSCFF. V usage is TRBV7-3 and J usage is TRBJ2-2; the listed D gene, TRBD1, was not tested against the DNA. The CDR3 adds up to 15 amino acids, both ends counted. Germline CDR1 and CDR2: SGHTA and FQGTGA.

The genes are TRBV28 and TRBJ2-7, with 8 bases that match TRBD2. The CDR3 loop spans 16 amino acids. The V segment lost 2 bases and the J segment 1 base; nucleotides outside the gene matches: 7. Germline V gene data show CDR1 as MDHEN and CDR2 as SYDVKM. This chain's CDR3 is CASSLGDERGSYEQYV. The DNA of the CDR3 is TGTGCCAGCAGTTTAGGTGACGAGCGGGGGTCCTACGAGCAGTACGTC.

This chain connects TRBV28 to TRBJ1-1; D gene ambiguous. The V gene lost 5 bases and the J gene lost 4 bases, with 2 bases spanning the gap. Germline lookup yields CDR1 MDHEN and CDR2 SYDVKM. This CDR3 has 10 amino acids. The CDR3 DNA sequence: TGTGCCAGCAGTGCCACTGAAGCTTTCTTT. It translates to CASSATEAFF.